These 30 T cell receptor beta chains came from one sample sequenced in a study of blood T cell repertoires in COVID-19. Data came from immunoSEQ multiplex PCR; TCRdb stores just in-frame clones and leaves some out. The sample yields around 180,000 clones, about 82% seen once. Sequencing input: peripheral blood. Source of these receptors: a man between 65 and 85 years old with active or convalescent COVID-19.

The CDR3 here is CASSRGFTTNEKLFF. DNA for the CDR3: TGTGCCAGCTCACGAGGGTTTACAACTAATGAAAAACTGTTTTTT. The chain carries TRBV18 and TRBJ1-4; the D is unclear. The V and J ends lost 4 bases and 0 bases respectively, with 9 bases between them. This CDR3 region has 15 residues. Germline-derived CDR1 and CDR2 are KGHSH and LQKENI.

The chain has TRBV6-5 and TRBJ2-7; TRBD2 is a possible D gene (7 bases). The CDR3 runs to 15 residues. V lost 6 bases and J lost 0, with 15 bases in between. CDR1 and CDR2 from the germline V gene are MNHEY and SVGAGI. The CDR3 coding sequence is TGTGCCAGCAGCCCCCGGGAGGACAGCTCCTACGAGCAGTACTTC. It encodes CASSPREDSSYEQYF.

This chain links TRBV19 with TRBJ2-1, with 14 positions matching TRBD2. Germline V gene data show CDR1 as LNHDA and CDR2 as SQIVND (reference sequence). The CDR3 spans 17 residues. V was clipped by 6 bases and J by 9 bases; unmatched bases: 13. The CDR3 loop is CASSLETSGGALGEQFF. CDR3 DNA: TGTGCCAGTAGCCTCGAGACTAGCGGGGGGGCCTTAGGTGAGCAGTTCTTC.

The chain has TRBV12-5 and TRBJ2-1; D might be TRBD2 (7 bases). Germline V gene lookup returns CDR1 LGHNT and CDR2 FRNRAP. The CDR3 is 15 amino acids. The V end was cut by 5 bases, the J end by 5 bases, with 16 bases between. CDR3 amino acids: CASGLFRGADNEQFF. In nucleotides, the CDR3 is TGTGCTAGTGGTCTCTTCCGGGGGGCGGACAATGAGCAGTTCTTC.

This chain connects TRBV30 to TRBJ2-1; 10 bases fit TRBD2. The CDR3 totals 17 residues. V shed 2 bases, J shed 10 bases, and the junction held 17 bases outside the gene matches. CDR1 is GTSNPN and CDR2 is SVGIG in the germline V gene (reference sequence). CDR3 sequence (DNA): TGTGCCTGGAGTACCTTAAAAACTAGCGGGGTCGCAGGGGAGCAGTTCTTC. Protein sequence: CAWSTLKTSGVAGEQFF.

V usage is TRBV28 and J usage is TRBJ2-7, with 8 bases that match TRBD2. Looked up from germline, CDR1 is MDHEN and CDR2 is SYDVKM. This CDR3 has 14 amino acids. The V gene end was trimmed by 7 bases and the J gene end by 4 bases; junction bases not matched to a gene: 9. Here the CDR3 DNA reads TGTGCCAGCACCATAGCGGGATCTTTTTACGAGCAGTACTTC. It encodes CASTIAGSFYEQYF.

This chain joins TRBV30 and TRBJ1-5; 9 nucleotides agree with TRBD1. The V segment lost 3 bases and the J segment 4 bases; nucleotides outside the gene matches: 7. The germline CDR1 and CDR2 sequences are GTSNPN and SVGIG (reference sequence). This CDR3 has 15 amino acids. In DNA, the CDR3 is TGTGCCTGGAGGCGCCCGGGACAGGGAAATCAGCCCCAGCATTTT. Protein sequence: CAWRRPGQGNQPQHF.

This clone appeared a few times. This chain links TRBV27 with TRBJ1-2, with TRBD1 matching over 9 bases. The CDR3 covers 13 residues. Germline trimming cut 6 bases from V and 5 bases from J; bases unmatched to any gene: 4. Germline V gene data show CDR1 as MNHEY and CDR2 as SMNVEV (reference sequence). The CDR3 loop is CASSSDRGYGYTF. The CDR3 coding sequence is TGTGCCAGCAGCTCGGACAGGGGTTATGGCTACACCTTC.

The J gene is TRBJ2-5, the V gene TRBV24-1; D might be TRBD1 (6 bases). In germline, CDR1 is KGHDR, CDR2 SFDVKD. This CDR3 is 12 amino acids long. V gave up 3 bases and J gave up 7 bases, with 8 bases separating them. The CDR3 DNA reads as TGTGCCACCAGTGATAGAGGGGGGACCCAGTACTTC. This encodes CATSDRGGTQYF.

The V gene is TRBV6-5, the J gene TRBJ1-1; weak D call: TRBD1 (5 bases). The CDR3 runs 15 residues. The germline V gene encodes CDR1 MNHEY and CDR2 SVGAGI. V lost 6 bases and J 4 bases, leaving 18 bases between the germline ends. The CDR3 sequence: CASRKSSGGTTEAFF. The CDR3 coding sequence is TGTGCCAGCAGGAAGAGCTCGGGGGGGACCACTGAAGCTTTCTTT.

This clone was recorded once. This sequence joins TRBV6-1 and TRBJ2-3; 13 nucleotides match TRBD2. CDR1 is MNHNS and CDR2 is SASEGT in the germline V gene. CDR3 length equals 18 residues. Trimming at V came to 3 bases and at J to 4 bases, leaving 10 bases not matched to a gene. The CDR3: CASSEATGLAGAPDTQYF. The CDR3, as DNA: TGTGCCAGCAGTGAGGCTACAGGACTAGCGGGAGCCCCAGATACGCAGTATTTT.

The chain combines TRBV5-4 with TRBJ2-5; D may be TRBD2 (6 bases). The V end was cut by 0 bases, the J end by 2 bases, with 8 bases between. Per germline, CDR1 SGHNT and CDR2 YYREEE (reference sequence). This CDR3 region has 14 residues. The chain's CDR3 is CASSLVAEQETQYF. The CDR3 region has the DNA TGTGCCAGCAGCTTGGTAGCGGAACAAGAGACCCAGTACTTC.

Regarding this clone: Additional DNA sequences in this sample encode the identical CDR3. The J gene is TRBJ1-1, the V gene TRBV5-1, with 7 nucleotides matching TRBD1. This CDR3 has 13 amino acids. From germline, CDR1 is SGHRS and CDR2 YFSETQ. J was trimmed by 4 bases and V by 2 bases; bases with no gene match: 2. CDR3 sequence reads: CASSFTGVTEAFF. The CDR3 DNA sequence: TGCGCCAGCAGCTTTACAGGGGTCACTGAAGCTTTCTTT.

This chain connects TRBV5-1 to TRBJ2-7; 8 nucleotides match TRBD2. Germline values: CDR1 SGHRS, CDR2 YFSETQ. The CDR3 loop spans 16 amino acids. Trimming took 0 bases from V and 6 from J; bases not matched to a gene: 11. The CDR3 reads CASSLGGAGGTVEQYF. As DNA, the CDR3 is TGCGCCAGCAGCTTGGGGGGCGCGGGAGGCACCGTCGAGCAGTACTTC.

In this sample, this clone turned up many times. J is TRBJ2-7 and V is TRBV7-9, with D tentatively TRBD1 (6 bases). Germline V gene data show CDR1 as SEHNR and CDR2 as FQNEAQ (reference sequence). CDR3 length: 13 residues. Trimming removed 4 bases from V and 6 bases from J, with 13 bases in between. The CDR3 DNA reads TGTGCCAGCAGCTCAGGGGTTGGGGCCGAGCAGTACTTC. It encodes CASSSGVGAEQYF.

The chain is built from TRBV4-1 and TRBJ1-2; D is perhaps TRBD1 (5 bases). V lost 0 bases and J 8 bases, leaving 16 bases between the germline ends. Germline V gives CDR1 MGHRA, CDR2 YSYEKL. This CDR3 has 15 amino acids. CDR3 DNA: TGCGCCAGCAGCCAAGATTGGGGGAGGTGGCGGGGCTACACCTTC. Its translation is CASSQDWGRWRGYTF.

J is TRBJ2-7 and V is TRBV7-5; the table's D call of TRBD1 was not tested on the DNA. TRBV7-5 is reported as a pseudogene. This CDR3 spans 13 amino acids. For the CDR3, the DNA is TGTGCCAGAAGCTTAGGCAGGGGCTACGAGCAGTACTTC. Its protein product is CARSLGRGYEQYF.

The rearrangement uses TRBV2 and TRBJ2-5; a weak D match, TRBD2 (5 bases). CDR1 SNHLY and CDR2 FYNNEI come from the germline V gene. This CDR3 is built from 12 residues. Deletions cut 6 bases from V and 0 bases from J, with 5 bases between. CDR3 nucleotides: TGTGCCAGCAGGGGAGACCAAGAGACCCAGTACTTC. Translation: CASRGDQETQYF.

This clone was seen only once. This rearrangement joins TRBV3-1 (or the pseudogene TRBV3-2) to TRBJ2-7; D is ambiguous. V lost 3 bases, J lost 2 bases, and 8 bases lay in between. The CDR3 is 13 residues long. Germline lookup yields CDR1 LGHDT and CDR2 YNNKEL (reference sequence). CDR3 DNA sequence: TGTGCCAGCAGCCAGCTGGCTCCCTACGAGCAGTACTTC. Amino acid sequence: CASSQLAPYEQYF.

The DNA of the CDR3 is TGTGCCAGCAGCTTATCCCGACCCGGGGGTGAGCAGTTCTTC. As protein: CASSLSRPGGEQFF. The genes are TRBV7-7 and TRBJ2-1, with D maybe TRBD2 (6 bases). Germline V CDR1 and CDR2: SSHAT, FNYEAQ (reference sequence). Trimming stripped 2 bases from V and 9 bases from J, with 14 bases between. The CDR3 spans 14 residues.

This chain links TRBV10-2 with TRBJ2-5; 10 bases fit TRBD2. The germline V gene has CDR1 WSHSY and CDR2 SAAADI. The CDR3 is 14 amino acids. The trim removed 7 bases at V and 1 base at J, leaving 3 bases unmatched. This CDR3 reads CASNVAGGQETQYF. CDR3 in DNA: TGCGCCAGCAACGTAGCGGGGGGCCAAGAGACCCAGTACTTC.

CDR3 nucleotide sequence: TGTGCCAGCTCACCCATTGGATCAGGGGACACTGAAGCTTTCTTT. This sequence encodes CASSPIGSGDTEAFF. The gene calls are TRBV18 and TRBJ1-1; tentatively, D is TRBD1 (6 bases). Germline assignment: CDR1 KGHSH and CDR2 LQKENI. This CDR3 is 15 amino acids long. V lost 3 bases to trimming and J lost 3 bases, with 14 bases between them.

The CDR3 DNA is TGTGCCAGCGGCCGGGGGGCGGATGAAAAACTGTTTTTT. It specifies CASGRGADEKLFF. The chain has TRBV5-6 and TRBJ1-4, with D perhaps TRBD1 (6 bases). V lost 7 bases, J lost 6 bases, and 13 bases lay in between. This CDR3 is built from 13 residues. CDR1 and CDR2 (germline): SGHDT, YYEEEE.

This rearrangement joins TRBV6-5 to TRBJ1-6; no reliable D call. This CDR3 comprises 12 residues. V was shortened by 6 bases and J by 5 bases, with 5 bases between the two germline ends. Germline values: CDR1 MNHEY, CDR2 SVGAGI. CDR3 residues: CASSRDNSPLHF. The CDR3 DNA reads TGTGCCAGCAGCCGGGATAATTCACCCCTCCACTTT.

In its sample, this clone was seen once. The chain uses TRBV6-1 and TRBJ2-7, with D maybe TRBD2 (5 bases). From germline, CDR1 is MNHNS and CDR2 SASEGT. V lost 3 bases and J 2 bases, leaving 14 bases between the germline ends. The CDR3 loop spans 15 amino acids. This chain's CDR3 is CASSEEDGAAYEQYF. The CDR3 nucleotides are TGTGCCAGCAGTGAGGAAGACGGAGCGGCCTACGAGCAGTACTTC.

The chain uses TRBV6-6 and TRBJ1-3; 7 nucleotides match TRBD1. CDR1 is MNHNY, CDR2 SVGAGI, per germline (reference sequence). The length of the CDR3 is 14 residues. Trimming cost V 7 bases and J 4 bases; bases outside gene matches: 7. CDR3 sequence: CASTQPQGGNTIYF. The CDR3 DNA sequence: TGTGCCAGCACCCAGCCACAGGGGGGAAACACCATATATTTT.

The chain carries TRBV10-3 and TRBJ1-5; 7 nucleotides line up with TRBD1. The germline V gene has CDR1 ENHRY and CDR2 SYGVKD. J was trimmed by 1 base and V by 8 bases; bases with no gene match: 8. There are 15 residues in the CDR3. The CDR3 here is CAIGEGGQSNQPQHF. The CDR3 DNA sequence: TGTGCCATCGGCGAAGGGGGACAGAGCAATCAGCCCCAGCATTTT.

The rearrangement uses TRBV9 and TRBJ1-4, with 9 bases lining up with TRBD1. There are 15 residues in the CDR3. From germline, CDR1 is SGDLS and CDR2 YYNGEE. After removal of 3 bases from V and 6 bases from J, the junction contained 6 bases not matched to a gene. CDR3 DNA: TGTGCCAGCAGCGCCCCCGACAGGGGGGATGAAAAACTGTTTTTT. It specifies CASSAPDRGDEKLFF. The full variable domain, rest sourced from reference TRBV9 and TRBJ1-4, is DSGVTQTPKHLITATGQRVTLRCSPRSGDLSVYWYQQSLDQGLQFLIQYYNGEERAKGNILERFSAQQFPDLHSELNLSSLELGDSALYFCASSAPDRGDEKLFFGSGTQLSVL.

The genes are TRBV7-9 and TRBJ2-7; 10 bases are a match to TRBD1. This CDR3 is 16 amino acids long. J gave up 3 bases and V 5 bases, and 10 bases lay outside the gene matches. Germline V CDR1 and CDR2: SEHNR, FQNEAQ (reference sequence). The CDR3 loop reads CASSPDRGTLYYEQYF. The CDR3 coding sequence is TGTGCCAGCAGCCCGGACAGGGGGACGCTTTACTACGAGCAGTACTTC. The full variable domain, rest sourced from reference TRBV7-9 and TRBJ2-7, is DTGVSQNPRHKITKRGQNVTFRCDPISEHNRLYWYRQTLGQGPEFLTYFQNEAQLEKSRLLSDRFSAERPKGSFSTLEIQRTEQGDSAMYLCASSPDRGTLYYEQYFGPGTRLTVT.

The genes are TRBV28 and TRBJ1-1; TRBD1 is a possible D gene (5 bases). The CDR3 runs 14 residues. Trimming cost V 6 bases and J 1 base, with 12 bases left between them. The germline V gene has CDR1 MDHEN and CDR2 SYDVKM. CDR3 protein: CASSPLGQNTEAFF. For the CDR3, the DNA is TGTGCCAGCAGCCCTCTCGGACAGAACACTGAAGCTTTCTTT.